This T cell receptor beta chain appears in the sequencing data of a study of blood T cell repertoires in COVID-19. Generated by immunoSEQ multiplex PCR, the TCRdb table keeps only in-frame clones and is missing some. The sample has approximately 260,000 clones, 88% seen once; the top ten hold roughly 2%. There are 13 residues in the CDR3. CDR1 SGHTA and CDR2 FQGNSA come from the germline V gene. V lost 1 base and J lost 4, with 7 bases in between. This chain uses TRBV7-2 with TRBJ1-2; D may be TRBD1 (5 bases). Sequenced input: peripheral blood. The sequence was obtained from a woman aged 40 to 49 who had recovered from COVID-19. The CDR3 region is CASSLEGFYGYTF. CDR3 DNA sequence: TGTGCCAGCAGCTTAGAGGGGTTCTATGGCTACACCTTC.